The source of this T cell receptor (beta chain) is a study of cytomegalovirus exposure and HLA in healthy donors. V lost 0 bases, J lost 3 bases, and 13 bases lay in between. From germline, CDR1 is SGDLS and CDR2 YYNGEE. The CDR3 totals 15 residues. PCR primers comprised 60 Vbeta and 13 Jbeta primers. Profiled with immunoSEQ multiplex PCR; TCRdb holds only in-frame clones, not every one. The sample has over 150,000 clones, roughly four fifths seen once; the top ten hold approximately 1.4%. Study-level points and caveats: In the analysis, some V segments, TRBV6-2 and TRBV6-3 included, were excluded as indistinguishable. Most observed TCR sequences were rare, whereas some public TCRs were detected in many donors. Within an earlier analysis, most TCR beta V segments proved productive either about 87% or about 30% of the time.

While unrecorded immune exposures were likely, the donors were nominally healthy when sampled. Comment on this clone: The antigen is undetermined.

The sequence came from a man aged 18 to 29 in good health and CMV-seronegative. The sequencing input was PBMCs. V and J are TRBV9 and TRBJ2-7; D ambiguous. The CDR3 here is CASSVEEESGYEQYF. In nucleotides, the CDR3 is TGTGCCAGCAGCGTAGAAGAGGAGTCGGGCTACGAGCAGTACTTC. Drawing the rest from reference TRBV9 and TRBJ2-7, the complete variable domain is DSGVTQTPKHLITATGQRVTLRCSPRSGDLSVYWYQQSLDQGLQFLIQYYNGEERAKGNILERFSAQQFPDLHSELNLSSLELGDSALYFCASSVEEESGYEQYFGPGTRLTVT.